Listed below are T cell receptor beta chains from one sample, sequenced in a study of T cell clones after liver transplantation. Sequencing was performed with immunoSEQ multiplex PCR; in TCRdb, only in-frame clones are kept and a portion is missing. Of about 120,000 clones listed, around nine tenths are singletons. The sequences come from CD4+ T cells from blood, collected 12 months after liver transplant. The receptors here all came from a human patient who received a liver transplant. Among the T cells, some may be from the graft donor. Both conserved end residues are part of each CDR3. The order of the fields is D gene, clone size, J gene, CDR3 length, V gene, CDR3 protein, CDR3 DNA. D genes are given only for firm matches. A row's size may be missing; if present it is once, few, many or a size class.

.,.,TRBJ2-7,14,TRBV6-4,CASSDSSKGGEQYF,TGTGCCAGCAGTGACTCTTCCAAGGGGGGCGAGCAGTACTTC
.,.,TRBJ2-1,15,TRBV11-3,CASSLDRQDFNEQFF,TGTGCCAGCAGCTTAGACAGACAGGATTTCAATGAGCAGTTCTTC
.,.,TRBJ1-4,15,TRBV27,CASSRGGGVNEKLFF,TGTGCCAGCAGTCGGGGAGGAGGGGTTAATGAAAAACTGTTTTTT
.,.,TRBJ2-5,16,TRBV6-6,CASSYGASRAQETQYF,TGTGCCAGCAGTTACGGAGCTTCCCGAGCACAAGAGACCCAGTACTTC
TRBD2,.,TRBJ2-3,18,TRBV19,CASAKGAAGTSGLDTQYF,TGTGCCAGTGCTAAAGGGGCTGCTGGGACTAGCGGGCTGGATACGCAGTATTTT
.,.,TRBJ2-2,16,TRBV11-3,CASSLDPPELAGELFF,TGTGCCAGCAGCTTAGATCCCCCGGAGCTCGCCGGGGAGCTGTTTTTT
.,.,TRBJ2-7,15,TRBV11-3,CASSLDRAYSYEQYF,TGTGCCAGCAGCTTAGACAGGGCGTACTCCTACGAGCAGTACTTC
TRBD1,.,TRBJ2-5,15,TRBV19,CASSILSTGAETQYF,TGTGCCAGTAGTATCCTCTCGACAGGGGCAGAGACCCAGTACTTC
.,.,TRBJ1-2,12,TRBV25-1,CASSVTAAGYTF,TGTGCCAGCAGTGTAACAGCGGCCGGCTACACCTTC
TRBD2,.,TRBJ2-3,15,TRBV10-3,CAISPSSGASDTQYF,TGTGCCATCAGTCCCTCTAGCGGGGCGTCAGATACGCAGTATTTT
TRBD2,once,TRBJ2-2,16,TRBV12-5,CASGLVLAGGTGELFF,TGTGCTAGTGGTTTGGTACTGGCGGGGGGCACCGGGGAGCTGTTTTTT
.,.,TRBJ1-1,11,TRBV7-9,CASSQNTEAFF,TGTGCCAGCAGTCAGAACACTGAAGCTTTCTTT
.,.,TRBJ2-1,14,TRBV5-6,CASIEVQRSNEQFF,TGTGCCAGCATTGAGGTCCAGAGATCCAATGAGCAGTTCTTC
TRBD2,.,TRBJ2-1,16,TRBV5-1,CASRQTSGTSSLEQFF,TGCGCCAGCAGGCAAACTTCCGGGACTAGCTCCCTTGAGCAGTTCTTC
TRBD1,.,TRBJ2-1,15,TRBV5-6,CASSGGTGVYNEQFF,TGTGCCAGCAGCGGGGGGACAGGGGTTTACAATGAGCAGTTCTTC
.,.,TRBJ2-3,15,TRBV5-6,CASSPWAGSTDTQYF,TGTGCCAGCAGCCCCTGGGCAGGTAGCACAGATACGCAGTATTTT
.,.,TRBJ2-1,16,TRBV7-2,CASSLVGTFSYNEQFF,TGTGCCAGCAGCTTAGTAGGGACTTTCTCCTACAATGAGCAGTTCTTC
TRBD2,.,TRBJ2-3,18,TRBV4-1,CASSPRWEGTASTDTQYF,TGCGCCAGCAGCCCAAGATGGGAGGGGACCGCAAGCACAGATACGCAGTATTTT
.,.,TRBJ2-1,12,TRBV19,CASNQGGEEQFF,TGTGCCAGTAACCAGGGGGGAGAGGAGCAGTTCTTC
TRBD2,.,TRBJ2-1,17,TRBV11-2,CASSSKAGTSVYNEQFF,TGTGCCAGCAGCTCAAAGGCGGGGACTAGCGTGTACAATGAGCAGTTCTTC
TRBD2,.,TRBJ2-1,14,TRBV10-3,CAISEGLAGGEQFF,TGTGCCATCAGTGAGGGACTAGCGGGAGGGGAGCAGTTCTTC
TRBD2,.,TRBJ2-5,17,TRBV11-3,CASSSELAGGGQETQYF,TGTGCCAGCAGCTCCGAACTAGCGGGAGGGGGACAAGAGACCCAGTACTTC
TRBD1,.,TRBJ1-3,14,TRBV28,CASRSGGSGNTIYF,TGTGCCAGCAGGTCAGGGGGTAGCGGAAACACCATATATTTT
.,.,TRBJ2-5,12,TRBV2,CASKNNQETQYF,TGTGCCAGCAAAAATAACCAAGAGACCCAGTACTTC
.,.,TRBJ2-1,14,TRBV2,CASSAEGPYNEQFF,TGTGCCAGCAGTGCCGAGGGACCCTACAATGAGCAGTTCTTC
TRBD1,.,TRBJ1-2,14,TRBV5-1,CASSLASGGEGYTF,TGCGCCAGCAGCTTGGCCTCAGGGGGAGAGGGCTACACCTTC
.,.,TRBJ2-7,12,TRBV19,CASSAASYEQYF,TGTGCCAGTAGTGCAGCCTCCTACGAGCAGTACTTC
.,.,TRBJ2-7,15,TRBV6-6,CASSYYSPSDYEQYF,TGTGCCAGCAGTTACTACTCTCCCAGCGACTACGAGCAGTACTTC
TRBD2,.,TRBJ2-5,14,TRBV7-8,CASNLLAGAETQYF,TGTGCCAGCAACCTACTAGCGGGAGCAGAGACCCAGTACTTC
.,few,TRBJ1-2,12,TRBV28,CASRTGAIGYTF,TGTGCCAGCAGAACGGGAGCAATCGGCTACACCTTC
TRBD1,.,TRBJ2-5,13,TRBV7-9,CASNRDRKETQYF,TGTGCCAGCAACCGGGACAGAAAAGAGACCCAGTACTTC
.,.,TRBJ1-4,13,TRBV4-2,CASSTTGNEKLFF,TGTGCCAGCAGCACCACAGGGAATGAAAAACTGTTTTTT
.,.,TRBJ2-7,16,TRBV21-1,CASSSPGPTTDTEQYF,TGTGCCAGCAGCTCGCCGGGACCCACGACGGATACCGAGCAGTACTTC
.,.,TRBJ1-5,14,TRBV9,CASSATGQNQPQHF,TGTGCCAGCAGCGCCACAGGGCAGAATCAGCCCCAGCATTTT
TRBD1,.,TRBJ2-7,14,TRBV7-6,CASSAGQGPSEQYF,TGTGCCAGCAGCGCGGGACAGGGGCCGAGCGAGCAGTACTTC
TRBD2,once,TRBJ2-1,17,TRBV5-6,CASSSPLAGGAYNEQFF,TGTGCCAGCAGCTCCCCACTAGCGGGAGGAGCCTACAATGAGCAGTTCTTC
.,.,TRBJ1-5,13,TRBV7-9,CASSLDNHQPQHF,TGTGCCAGCAGCTTAGACAACCATCAGCCCCAGCATTTT
.,.,TRBJ1-1,13,TRBV4-3,CASSQERFTEAFF,TGCGCCAGCAGCCAAGAAAGGTTCACTGAAGCTTTCTTT
TRBD1,.,TRBJ1-4,15,TRBV5-1,CASSLDGTGSEKLFF,TGCGCCAGCAGCTTGGATGGGACAGGGAGTGAAAAACTGTTTTTT
.,.,TRBJ2-1,15,TRBV5-1,CASSLMQGGSTEQFF,TGCGCCAGCAGCTTGATGCAGGGGGGGTCGACTGAGCAGTTCTTC
TRBD2,.,TRBJ2-1,17,TRBV7-2,CASSSDSTSGAYNEQFF,TGTGCCAGCAGCTCGGATTCGACTAGCGGAGCCTACAATGAGCAGTTCTTC
TRBD1,.,TRBJ1-5,15,TRBV2,CASSEDRGNNQPQHF,TGTGCCAGCAGTGAGGACAGGGGAAACAATCAGCCCCAGCATTTT
.,.,TRBJ1-5,14,TRBV19,CASSPQGGNQPQHF,TGTGCCAGTAGTCCCCAAGGGGGCAATCAGCCCCAGCATTTT
TRBD2,few,TRBJ2-5,14,TRBV6-5,CASATSGRRETQYF,TGTGCCAGCGCGACTAGCGGGAGAAGGGAGACCCAGTACTTC
.,once,TRBJ2-7,17,TRBV7-8,CASSLGAFSAPGYEQYF,TGTGCCAGCAGCTTAGGAGCTTTCTCGGCCCCCGGCTACGAGCAGTACTTC
.,.,TRBJ2-2,15,TRBV7-9,CASSFTRLTPGELFF,TGTGCCAGCAGCTTTACTCGGCTAACCCCCGGGGAGCTGTTTTTT
.,.,TRBJ2-2,13,TRBV6-5,CASRRSSTGELFF,TGTGCCAGCAGAAGGAGTAGCACCGGGGAGCTGTTTTTT
.,.,TRBJ2-1,14,TRBV11-2,CASSLVSSRNEQFF,TGTGCCAGCAGCTTAGTGTCTTCTAGGAATGAGCAGTTCTTC
.,.,TRBJ2-6,18,TRBV5-4,CASSAGGGSYSGANVLTF,TGTGCCAGCAGCGCTGGAGGGGGATCTTACTCTGGGGCCAACGTCCTGACTTTC
.,.,TRBJ2-7,14,TRBV28,CATLRRGPTYEQYF,TGTGCCACCCTTCGGCGGGGGCCTACCTACGAGCAGTACTTC
.,.,TRBJ1-5,16,TRBV27,CASSITGTLGNQPQHF,TGTGCCAGCAGCATTACCGGGACCCTTGGAAATCAGCCCCAGCATTTT
.,.,TRBJ2-7,14,TRBV2,CASSEHGDWYEQYF,TGTGCCAGCAGTGAACATGGGGATTGGTACGAGCAGTACTTC
.,.,TRBJ1-5,13,TRBV2,CASSGTRNQPQHF,TGTGCCAGCAGTGGGACGCGCAATCAGCCCCAGCATTTT
.,.,TRBJ1-4,13,TRBV11-3,CASSLRGGEKLFF,TGTGCCAGCAGCTTGCGGGGGGGTGAAAAACTGTTTTTT